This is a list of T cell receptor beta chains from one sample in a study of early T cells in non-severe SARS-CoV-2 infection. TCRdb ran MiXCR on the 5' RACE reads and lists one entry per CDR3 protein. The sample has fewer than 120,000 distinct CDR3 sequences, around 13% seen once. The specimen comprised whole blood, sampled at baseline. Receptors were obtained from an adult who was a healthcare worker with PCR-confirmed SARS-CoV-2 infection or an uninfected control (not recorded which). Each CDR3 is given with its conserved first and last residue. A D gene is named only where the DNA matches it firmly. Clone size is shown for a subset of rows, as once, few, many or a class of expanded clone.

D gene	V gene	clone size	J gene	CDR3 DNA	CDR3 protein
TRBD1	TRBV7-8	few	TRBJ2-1	TGTGCCAGCAGCTCAACAGGGGGGTCCTACAATGAGCAGTTCTTC	CASSSTGGSYNEQFF
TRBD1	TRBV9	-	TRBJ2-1	TGTGCCAGCAGCCTACGACCGGGACAGGGGGCAAGCAATGAGCAGTTCTTC	CASSLRPGQGASNEQFF
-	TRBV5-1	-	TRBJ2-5	TGCGCCAGCTCGAGGAGCGGCGGCGTGACGGTGGAGACCCAGTACTTC	CASSRSGGVTVETQYF
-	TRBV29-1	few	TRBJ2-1	TGCAGCGTTGCCTCTGAGGTCGATGAGCAGTTCTTC	CSVASEVDEQFF
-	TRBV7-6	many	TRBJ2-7	TGTGCCAGCAGCTTACAGGAAGGACAGATATACGAGCAGTACTTC	CASSLQEGQIYEQYF
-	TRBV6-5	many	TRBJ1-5	TGTGCCAGCAGCGATGGACAGCCCAATCAGCCCCAGCATTTT	CASSDGQPNQPQHF
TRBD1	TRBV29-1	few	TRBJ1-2	TGCAGCGTTGGGGACAGGAACTATGGCTACACCTTC	CSVGDRNYGYTF
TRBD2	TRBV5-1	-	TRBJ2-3	TGCGCCAGCAGCCCTGTAGCGGGAGTCACAGATACGCAGTATTTT	CASSPVAGVTDTQYF
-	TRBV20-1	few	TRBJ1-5	TGCAGTGCTCGGGACCTGAGCAATCAGCCCCAGCATTTT	CSARDLSNQPQHF
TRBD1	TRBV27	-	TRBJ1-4	TGTGCCAGCAGTCCCCCGGGACAGATTAATGAAAAACTGTTTTTT	CASSPPGQINEKLFF
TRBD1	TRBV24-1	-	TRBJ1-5	TGTGCCACCAGTGATCGGGGACAGGGGGCCAATCAGCCCCAGCATTTT	CATSDRGQGANQPQHF
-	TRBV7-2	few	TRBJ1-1	TGTGCCAGCAGCTTAGTCAGGAACACTGAAGCTTTCTTT	CASSLVRNTEAFF
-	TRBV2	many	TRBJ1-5	TGTGCCAGCAGTGAGACATTTAGCAATCAGCCCCAGCATTTT	CASSETFSNQPQHF
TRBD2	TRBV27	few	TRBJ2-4	TGTGCCAGCAGTCCACGGACTAGCGGGAACATTCAGTACTTC	CASSPRTSGNIQYF
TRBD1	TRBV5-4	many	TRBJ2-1	TGTGCCAGCAGCCCTGGGACAGGGGGCAAAAATGAGCAGTTCTTC	CASSPGTGGKNEQFF
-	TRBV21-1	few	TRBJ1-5	TGTGCCAGCAGCAAATGGGACGCTGACAGTTTTGGCAATCAGCCCCAGCATTTT	CASSKWDADSFGNQPQHF
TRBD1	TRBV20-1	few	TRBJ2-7	TGCAGTGCAACTAATGACAGGGGAGGCGAGCAGTACTTC	CSATNDRGGEQYF
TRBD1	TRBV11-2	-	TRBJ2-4	TGTGCCAGCAGCGGGCTAACAGGGGTGGCCAAAAACATTCAGTACTTC	CASSGLTGVAKNIQYF
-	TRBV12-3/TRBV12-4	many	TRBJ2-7	TGTGCCAGCAGTCCCCGGGACTGGTTATCCTACGAGCAGTACTTC	CASSPRDWLSYEQYF
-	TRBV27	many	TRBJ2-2	TGTGCCAGCACCCTGCAGGGGAGCACCGGGGAGCTGTTTTTT	CASTLQGSTGELFF
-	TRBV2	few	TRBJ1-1	TGTGCCAGCAGTGACTGGGCGGGAGGGAAGGATGAAGCTTTCTTT	CASSDWAGGKDEAFF
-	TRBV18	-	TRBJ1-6	TGTGCCAGCTCACCACGGGCAGGGGCATGGGATAATTCACCCCTCCACTTT	CASSPRAGAWDNSPLHF
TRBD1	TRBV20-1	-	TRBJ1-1	TGCAGTGCTAGAGTGATGACAGGGGTCGACACTGAAGCTTTCTTT	CSARVMTGVDTEAFF
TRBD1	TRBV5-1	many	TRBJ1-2	TGCGCCAGCAGCCCAGACAGGGGTGTGGGTGGCTACACCTTC	CASSPDRGVGGYTF
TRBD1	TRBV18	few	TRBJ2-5	TGTGCCAGCTCACCCACAGGGGGAGAGACCCAGTACTTC	CASSPTGGETQYF
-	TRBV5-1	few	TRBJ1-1	TGCGCCAGCAGCCCGTACATGGTATCCGGCACTGAAGCTTTCTTT	CASSPYMVSGTEAFF
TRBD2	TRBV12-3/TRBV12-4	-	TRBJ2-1	TGTGCCAGCAGTGTCCGGACTAGCGGGGGGAGGAATGAGCAGTTCTTC	CASSVRTSGGRNEQFF
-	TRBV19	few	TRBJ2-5	TGTGCCAGTAGTAAACCCAGCCTAGGGGCGCAAGAGACCCAGTACTTC	CASSKPSLGAQETQYF
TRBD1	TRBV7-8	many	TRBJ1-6	TGTGCCAGCAGCTTGGGACAGGGGACGTCACCCCTCCACTTT	CASSLGQGTSPLHF
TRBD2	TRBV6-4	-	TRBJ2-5	TGTGCCAGCAGTGATGGCGGGGGGCAACTCCAAGAGACCCAGTACTTC	CASSDGGGQLQETQYF
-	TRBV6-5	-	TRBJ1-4	TGTGCCAGCACCACCCCGGGTGTGTCAGGGAGAAATGAAAAACTGTTTTTT	CASTTPGVSGRNEKLFF
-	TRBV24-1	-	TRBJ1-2	TGTGCCACCGCCGCGGCCTATGGCTACACCTTC	CATAAAYGYTF
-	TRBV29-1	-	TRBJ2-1	TGCAGCGTCGCTGGGGGTAGCTCCTACAATGAGCAGTTCTTC	CSVAGGSSYNEQFF
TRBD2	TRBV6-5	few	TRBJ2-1	TGTGCCAGCAGTTACGTGCGGGGGGGTTACAATGAGCAGTTCTTC	CASSYVRGGYNEQFF
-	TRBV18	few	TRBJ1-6	TGTGCCAGCTCGAGTCAGGGAAGTTCACCCCTCCACTTT	CASSSQGSSPLHF
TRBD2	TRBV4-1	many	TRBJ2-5	TGCGCCAGCAGCCAAGGTCTAGCGGATTTCCAAGAGACCCAGTACTTC	CASSQGLADFQETQYF
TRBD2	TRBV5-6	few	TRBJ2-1	TGTGCCAGCAGTCCCGGGACTAGCCGGTACAATGAGCAGTTCTTC	CASSPGTSRYNEQFF
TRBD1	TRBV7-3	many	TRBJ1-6	TGTGCCAGCAGCTCCTCCCCTACCAGGGGGAATTCACCCCTCCACTTT	CASSSSPTRGNSPLHF
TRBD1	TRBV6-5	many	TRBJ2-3	TGTGCCAGCAGTTACTCCCTGCCGGGACAGGGTCTAGATACGCAGTATTTT	CASSYSLPGQGLDTQYF
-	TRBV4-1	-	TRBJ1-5	TGCGCCAGCAGCCAAGGCCCTGGTGTCAGGAACAATCAGCCCCAGCATTTT	CASSQGPGVRNNQPQHF
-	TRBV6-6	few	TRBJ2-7	TGTGCCAGCAGTTACTCCCCGGGCAGGACCTACGAGCAGTACTTC	CASSYSPGRTYEQYF
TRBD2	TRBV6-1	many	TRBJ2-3	TGTGCCAGCAGTGAAATAGCGGGGGGCACAGATACGCAGTATTTT	CASSEIAGGTDTQYF
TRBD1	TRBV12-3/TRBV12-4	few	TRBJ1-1	TGTGCCAGCACAGGGGAGGGGGCAGTGAACACTGAAGCTTTCTTT	CASTGEGAVNTEAFF
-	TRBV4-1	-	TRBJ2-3	TGCGCCAGCAGCCAAGATAGAGGGACAGATACGCAGTATTTT	CASSQDRGTDTQYF
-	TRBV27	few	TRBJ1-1	TGTGCCAGCAGTTTATCGTACAGGCCCACTGAAGCTTTCTTT	CASSLSYRPTEAFF
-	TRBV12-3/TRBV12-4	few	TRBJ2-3	TGTGCCAGCAGTCCTCGCCGGGCAGGGGACTGGACAGATACGCAGTATTTT	CASSPRRAGDWTDTQYF
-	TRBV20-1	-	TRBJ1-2	TGCAGTGCTAGCACGGGGACCTATGGCTACACCTTC	CSASTGTYGYTF
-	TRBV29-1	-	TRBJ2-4	TGCAGCGTGAGGGGGGGGAACGCCATTCAGTACTTC	CSVRGGNAIQYF
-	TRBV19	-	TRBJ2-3	TGTGCCAGTAGTATTTATCAGGACTCCTCGTACGCGCAGTATTTT	CASSIYQDSSYAQYF
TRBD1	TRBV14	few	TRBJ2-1	TGTGCCAGCAGCCAAGACCTAGGACAGGTTAACAATGAGCAGTTCTTC	CASSQDLGQVNNEQFF
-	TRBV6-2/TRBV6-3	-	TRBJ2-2	TGTGCCAGCAGTCGGTCCCCCGGGGAGCTGTTTTTT	CASSRSPGELFF
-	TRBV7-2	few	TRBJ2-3	TGTGCCAGCACCCTGACAGCTCGCACAGATACGCAGTATTTT	CASTLTARTDTQYF
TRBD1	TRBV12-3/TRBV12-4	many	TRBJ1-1	TGTGCCAGCAGTTTAAAACCGACCGGGACAGGGGTCGGGAGCACTGAAGCTTTCTTT	CASSLKPTGTGVGSTEAFF
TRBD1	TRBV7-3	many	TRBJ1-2	TGTGCCAGCAGCTTGGACAGGGTCGATGGCTACACCTTC	CASSLDRVDGYTF
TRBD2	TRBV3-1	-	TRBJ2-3	TGTGCCAGCAGCTTACAAGCGGGGGACTTCACAGATACGCAGTATTTT	CASSLQAGDFTDTQYF